The T cell receptor beta chain under discussion was sequenced for a study of blood T cell repertoires in COVID-19. Using immunoSEQ multiplex PCR, the repertoire was profiled, and TCRdb retains in-frame clones only, with some absent. This table has 200,000 to 300,000 clones, 85% to 95% appearing once. Germline V gene sequence: CDR1 SGHNT, CDR2 YYREEE (reference sequence). CDR3 size: 12 residues. After removal of 6 bases from V and 8 bases from J, the junction contained 6 bases not matched to a gene. Input material: peripheral blood. This clonotype was sampled from a man in his thirties or forties with COVID-19, enrolled during active disease. The chain employs TRBV5-4 and TRBJ1-2, with 8 bases matching TRBD1. The CDR3 sequence: CASTDRGNGYTF. The CDR3 bases are TGTGCCAGCACCGACAGGGGAAACGGCTACACCTTC.